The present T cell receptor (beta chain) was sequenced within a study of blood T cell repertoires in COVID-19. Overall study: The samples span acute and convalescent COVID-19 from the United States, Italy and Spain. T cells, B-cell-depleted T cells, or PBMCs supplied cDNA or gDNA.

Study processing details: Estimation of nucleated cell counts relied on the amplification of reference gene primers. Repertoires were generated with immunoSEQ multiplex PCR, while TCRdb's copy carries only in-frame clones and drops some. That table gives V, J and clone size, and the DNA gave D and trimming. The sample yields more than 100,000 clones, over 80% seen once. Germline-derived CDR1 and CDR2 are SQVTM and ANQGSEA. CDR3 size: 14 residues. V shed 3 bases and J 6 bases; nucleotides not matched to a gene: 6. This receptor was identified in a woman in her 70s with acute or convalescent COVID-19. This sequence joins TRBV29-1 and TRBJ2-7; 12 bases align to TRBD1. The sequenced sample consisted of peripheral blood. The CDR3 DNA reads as TGCAGCGTTGAGCCGGGACAGGGGGCTGGCGAGCAGTACTTC. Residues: CSVEPGQGAGEQYF.